Here is one T cell receptor beta chain with its context. The sample is drawn from a study of OX40 agonist ivuxolimab in advanced cancers. Study in general: Patients were treated with ivuxolimab, an agonistic anti-OX40 (CD134) antibody.

Repertoires were generated with immunoSEQ multiplex PCR, while TCRdb's copy carries only in-frame clones and drops some. The sample contains 40,000 to 45,000 clones, about 88% of which appear only once. Germline-derived CDR1 and CDR2 are MNHNY and SVGAGI (reference sequence). The CDR3 runs 12 residues. V dropped 2 bases and J dropped 7 bases, with 6 bases sitting between them. The chain has TRBV6-6 and TRBJ2-1; D is undetermined. The starting material was CD4+ or CD8+ T cells sorted from blood, obtained in a trial of the OX40 agonist ivuxolimab. The receptor comes from an adult with an advanced solid tumor such as melanoma, head and neck, liver or kidney cancer. For the CDR3, the DNA is TGTGCCAGCAGTTACGGAAGGAATGAGCAGTTCTTC. Encoded protein: CASSYGRNEQFF.